A single sample gave rise to the 9 T cell receptor beta chains below, sequenced in a study of blood T cell repertoires in COVID-19. Method: immunoSEQ multiplex PCR; TCRdb's copy keeps in-frame clones and lacks some. The sample holds about 68,000 clones, approximately 89% seen once. The specimen was peripheral blood. The source is a human donor in a cohort sampled during active COVID-19.

This sequence joins TRBV28 and TRBJ2-4; 8 positions agree with TRBD2. The V gene end was trimmed by 11 bases and the J gene end by 0 bases; junction bases not matched to a gene: 3. CDR1 is MDHEN, CDR2 SYDVKM, per germline. The CDR3 is 13 residues long. The chain's CDR3 is CAGAGVAKNIQYF. The CDR3 DNA is TGTGCCGGAGCGGGGGTAGCCAAAAACATTCAGTACTTC.

The chain employs TRBV5-1 and TRBJ2-6; 9 bases fit TRBD1. The length of the CDR3 is 15 residues. CDR1 is SGHRS, CDR2 YFSETQ, per germline. The V segment lost 4 bases and the J segment 2 bases; nucleotides outside the gene matches: 1. The CDR3 spells CASSGQGTGANVLTF. DNA for the CDR3: TGCGCCAGCAGCGGACAGGGGACTGGGGCCAACGTCCTGACTTTC.

V gene TRBV5-4 combines with J gene TRBJ2-1, with D unresolved. The germline V gene encodes CDR1 SGHNT and CDR2 YYREEE (reference sequence). This CDR3 has 12 amino acids. Trimming took 4 bases from V and 4 from J, leaving 6 bases between them. CDR3 protein: CASSPQYNEQFF. Here the CDR3 DNA reads TGTGCCAGCAGCCCACAGTACAATGAGCAGTTCTTC.

The chain has TRBV5-1 and TRBJ1-3; D is ambiguous. This CDR3 contains 16 residues. CDR1 and CDR2 (germline): SGHRS, YFSETQ. The V gene lost 1 base and the J gene lost 2 bases, with 13 bases spanning the gap. In DNA, the CDR3 is TGCGCCAGCAGCTTGTTCGCCGCGCAGGCTGGAAACACCATATATTTT. Protein: CASSLFAAQAGNTIYF.

The V and J genes are TRBV11-2 and TRBJ1-4; a weak D match, TRBD1 (6 bases). Between the trimmed V and J ends, which lost 4 bases and 11 bases, there was a span of 17 bases. The germline V gene has CDR1 SGHAT and CDR2 FQNNGV. The CDR3 extends over 14 amino acids. The CDR3, as DNA: TGTGCCAGCAGCTCCCGGGGGGCGGCGGGGAAACTGTTTTTT. It specifies CASSSRGAAGKLFF.

The J gene is TRBJ1-1, the V gene TRBV10-3; D gene uncertain. Germline V gene lookup returns CDR1 ENHRY and CDR2 SYGVKD. The V gene lost 0 bases and the J gene lost 3 bases, with 11 bases spanning the gap. This CDR3 spans 15 amino acids. The CDR3 DNA reads TGTGCCATCAGTGAGTCGAGCGGCTCCCACACTGAAGCTTTCTTT. Encoded protein: CAISESSGSHTEAFF.

The chain recombines TRBV7-2 with TRBJ1-1, with D possibly matching TRBD1 (6 bases). V gave up 5 bases and J gave up 4 bases, with 11 bases separating them. Germline values: CDR1 SGHTA, CDR2 FQGNSA. This CDR3 is built from 13 residues. The chain's CDR3 is CASSPRQVTEAFF. CDR3 coding DNA: TGTGCCAGCAGCCCGAGACAGGTCACTGAAGCTTTCTTT.

J is TRBJ1-1 and V is TRBV29-1; D is uncertain. Germline V gene sequence: CDR1 SQVTM, CDR2 ANQGSEA. Trimming removed 7 bases from V and 1 base from J, with 7 bases in between. The CDR3 is 11 amino acids. CDR3 DNA sequence: TGCAGCGGTCGACAGAACACTGAAGCTTTCTTT. This encodes CSGRQNTEAFF.

V usage is TRBV18 and J usage is TRBJ1-1, with D possibly being TRBD1 (6 bases). In germline, CDR1 is KGHSH, CDR2 LQKENI. V was shortened by 2 bases and J by 3 bases, with 10 bases between the two germline ends. The CDR3 totals 14 residues. The CDR3 loop reads CASSPARGYTEAFF. CDR3 nucleotides: TGTGCCAGCTCACCAGCCAGGGGTTACACTGAAGCTTTCTTT.